This TCR beta chain was observed in a study of a mutant IDH1 vaccine in newly diagnosed glioma. Study details: Treated patients comprised about 60% males and around 38% females, mean age 40.4 years.

Assay: immunoSEQ multiplex PCR; the TCRdb copy retains only in-frame clones and omits some. The sample lists about 30,000 clones, around nine tenths seen once, with over 2.5% in the top ten. CDR1 is SGHRS, CDR2 YFSETQ, per germline. This CDR3 spans 18 amino acids. Trimming cost V 0 bases and J 0 bases, with 16 bases left between them. The time point here: week 23, last vaccination. Vaccine doses each comprised 300 ug of mutant IDH1 20-mer peptide, with topical imiquimod. About this clone: The antigen is not known.

Findings of the study overall: Top peripheral T cell clonotype shifts appeared unrelated to pseudoprogression.

The receptor was derived from a man aged 40-49 years with glioma. The sample here was PBMCs, taken from a glioma patient whose treatment included an IDH1 peptide vaccine. V usage is TRBV5-1 and J usage is TRBJ2-1, with D perhaps assigned TRBD1 or TRBD2 (5 bases each). CDR3 protein: CASSLVGTDLRSYNEQFF. The CDR3 coding sequence is TGCGCCAGCAGCTTGGTTGGGACCGACCTCCGCTCCTACAATGAGCAGTTCTTC.